Described below is a single T cell receptor beta chain sequence and its context. Its antigen is not identified. This record belongs to a study of monozygotic twins with cystic fibrosis. Study-wide background: Around 3 micrograms of fragmented DNA underwent about 15 PCR cycles for library preparation. Study-wide results and caveats: Monozygotic CF twins shared more identical nucleotide clonotypes than unrelated patients. Age, concordance and disease severity did not associate with shared CDR3 numbers. The repertoire was suggested to be naive-dominated, clonality median approximately 0.0098.

Profiled with immunoSEQ multiplex PCR; TCRdb holds only in-frame clones, not every one. The sample has roughly 20,000 clones, more than 80% seen once. The CDR3 extends over 15 amino acids. Germline V gives CDR1 SGHTA, CDR2 FQGNSA. Unmatched junction bases numbered 3, after V lost 2 bases and J lost 2 bases. The chain joins TRBV7-2 to TRBJ1-2; 9 bases are a match to TRBD1. The sequenced material came from blood. This clonotype was sampled from a girl aged 2 to 9 with cystic fibrosis. This CDR3 reads CASSLRDRANYGYTF. In DNA form, the CDR3 reads TGTGCCAGCAGCTTAAGGGACAGGGCCAACTATGGCTACACCTTC.